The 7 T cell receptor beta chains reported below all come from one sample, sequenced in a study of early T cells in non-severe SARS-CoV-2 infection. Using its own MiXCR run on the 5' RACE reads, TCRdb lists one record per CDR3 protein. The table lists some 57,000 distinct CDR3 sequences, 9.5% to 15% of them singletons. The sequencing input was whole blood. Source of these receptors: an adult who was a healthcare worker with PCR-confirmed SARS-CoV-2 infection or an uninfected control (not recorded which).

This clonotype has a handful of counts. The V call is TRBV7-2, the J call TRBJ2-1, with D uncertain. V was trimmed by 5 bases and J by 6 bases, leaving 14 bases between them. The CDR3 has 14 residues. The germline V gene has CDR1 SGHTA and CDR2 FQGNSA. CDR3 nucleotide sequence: TGTGCCAGCAGCGCCTACACTACTCCCAATGAGCAGTTCTTC. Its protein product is CASSAYTTPNEQFF.

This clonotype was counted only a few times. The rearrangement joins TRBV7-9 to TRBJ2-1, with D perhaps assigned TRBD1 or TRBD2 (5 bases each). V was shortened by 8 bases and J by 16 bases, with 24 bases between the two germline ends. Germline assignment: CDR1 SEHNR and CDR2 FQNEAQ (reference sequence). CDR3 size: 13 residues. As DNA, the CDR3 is TGTGCCAGCCTCACCCTTACCCGGGACGGTAGTTTCTTC. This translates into CASLTLTRDGSFF.

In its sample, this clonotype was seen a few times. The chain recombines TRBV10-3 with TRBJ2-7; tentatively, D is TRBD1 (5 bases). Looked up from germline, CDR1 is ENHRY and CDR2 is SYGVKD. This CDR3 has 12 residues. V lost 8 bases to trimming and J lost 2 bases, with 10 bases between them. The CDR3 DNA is TGTGCCATCGGGGCAGGGCCCTACGAGCAGTACTTC. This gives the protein CAIGAGPYEQYF.

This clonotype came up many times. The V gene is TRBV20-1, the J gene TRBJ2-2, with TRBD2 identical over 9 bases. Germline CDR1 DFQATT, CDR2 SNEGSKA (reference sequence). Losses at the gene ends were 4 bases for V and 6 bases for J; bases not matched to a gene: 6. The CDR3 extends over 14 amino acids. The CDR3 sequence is CSAKGTSLSGELFF. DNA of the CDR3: TGCAGTGCTAAAGGGACTAGCCTATCCGGGGAGCTGTTTTTT.

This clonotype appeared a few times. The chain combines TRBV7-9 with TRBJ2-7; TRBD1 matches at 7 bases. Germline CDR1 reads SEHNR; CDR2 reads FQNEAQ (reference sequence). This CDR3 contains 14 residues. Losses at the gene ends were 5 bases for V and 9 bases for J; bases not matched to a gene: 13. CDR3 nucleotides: TGTGCCAGCAGCCCAACCGGGACAGCCTTGGGGCAGTACTTC. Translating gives CASSPTGTALGQYF.

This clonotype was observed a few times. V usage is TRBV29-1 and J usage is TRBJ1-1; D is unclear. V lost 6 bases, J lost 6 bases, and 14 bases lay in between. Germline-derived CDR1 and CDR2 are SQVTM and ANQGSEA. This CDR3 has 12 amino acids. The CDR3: CSVGVWGAEAFF. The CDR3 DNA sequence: TGCAGCGTCGGGGTGTGGGGAGCTGAAGCTTTCTTT.

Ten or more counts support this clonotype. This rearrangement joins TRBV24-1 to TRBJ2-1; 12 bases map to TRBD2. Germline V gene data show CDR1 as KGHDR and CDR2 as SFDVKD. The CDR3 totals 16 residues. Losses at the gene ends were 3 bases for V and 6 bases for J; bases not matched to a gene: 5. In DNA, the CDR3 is TGTGCCACCAGTGATCAGACTAGCGGGAGTGCCAATGAGCAGTTCTTC. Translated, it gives CATSDQTSGSANEQFF.